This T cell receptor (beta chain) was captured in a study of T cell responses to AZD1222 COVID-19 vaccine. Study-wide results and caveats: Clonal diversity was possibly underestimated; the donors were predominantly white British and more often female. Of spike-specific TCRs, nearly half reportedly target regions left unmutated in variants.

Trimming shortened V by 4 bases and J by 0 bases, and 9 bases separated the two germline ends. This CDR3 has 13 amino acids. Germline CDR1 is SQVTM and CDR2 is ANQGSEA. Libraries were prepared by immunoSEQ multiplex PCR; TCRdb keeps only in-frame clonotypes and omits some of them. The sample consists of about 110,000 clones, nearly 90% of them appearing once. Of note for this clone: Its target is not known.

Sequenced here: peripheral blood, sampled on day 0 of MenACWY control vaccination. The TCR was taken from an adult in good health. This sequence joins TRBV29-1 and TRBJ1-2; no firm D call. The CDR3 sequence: CSVVAEPNYGYTF. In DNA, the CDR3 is TGCAGCGTTGTCGCGGAACCTAACTATGGCTACACCTTC.